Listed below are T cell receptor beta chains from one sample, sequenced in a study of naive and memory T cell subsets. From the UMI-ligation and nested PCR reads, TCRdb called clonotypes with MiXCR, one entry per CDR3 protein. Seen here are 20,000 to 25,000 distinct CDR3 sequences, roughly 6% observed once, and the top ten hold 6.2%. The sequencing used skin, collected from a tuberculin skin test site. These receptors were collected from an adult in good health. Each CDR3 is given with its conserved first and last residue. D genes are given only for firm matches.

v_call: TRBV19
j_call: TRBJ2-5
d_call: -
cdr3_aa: CASSPGPFVETQYF

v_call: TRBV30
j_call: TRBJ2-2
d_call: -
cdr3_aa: CAWSVLLSGELFF

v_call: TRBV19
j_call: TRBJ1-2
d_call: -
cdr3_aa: CASSIGGQLPGYTF

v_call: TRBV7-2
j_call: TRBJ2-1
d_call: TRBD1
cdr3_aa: CASSRTGVEQFF

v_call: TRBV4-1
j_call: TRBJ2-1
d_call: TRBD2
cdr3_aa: CASSATSGSNEQFF

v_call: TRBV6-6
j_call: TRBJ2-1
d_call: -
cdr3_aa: CASADAGLSYNEQFF

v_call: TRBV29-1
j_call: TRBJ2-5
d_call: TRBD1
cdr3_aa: CSVVFRQGWSETQYF

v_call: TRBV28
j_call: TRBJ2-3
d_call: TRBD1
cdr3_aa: CASSFKYRIQGGDTQYF

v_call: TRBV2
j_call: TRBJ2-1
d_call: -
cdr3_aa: CASSETRSYNEQFF

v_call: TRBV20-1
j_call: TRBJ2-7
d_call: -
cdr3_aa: CSARRKSSYEQYF

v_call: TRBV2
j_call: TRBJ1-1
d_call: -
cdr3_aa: CASSLQGLAFF

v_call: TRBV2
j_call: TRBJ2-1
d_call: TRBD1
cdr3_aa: CASAQGPTEQFF

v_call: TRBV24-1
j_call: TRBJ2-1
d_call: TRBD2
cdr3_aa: CATTSSGPYNEQFF

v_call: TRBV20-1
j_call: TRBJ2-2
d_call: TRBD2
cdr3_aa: CSARDREGPSANTGELFF

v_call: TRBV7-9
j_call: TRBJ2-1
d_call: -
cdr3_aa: CASSLAGTSYNEQFF

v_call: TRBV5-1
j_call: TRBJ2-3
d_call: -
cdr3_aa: CASSLEQFATDTQYF

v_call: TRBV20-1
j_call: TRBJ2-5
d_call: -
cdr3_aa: CSARDPRGAWAQYF

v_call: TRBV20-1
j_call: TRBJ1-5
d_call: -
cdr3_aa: CSASIGRLMHSNQPQHF

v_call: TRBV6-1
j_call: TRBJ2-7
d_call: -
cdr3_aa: CASIAGSLAEQYF

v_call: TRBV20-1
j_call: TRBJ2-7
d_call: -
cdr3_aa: CSATSPPSGQYF

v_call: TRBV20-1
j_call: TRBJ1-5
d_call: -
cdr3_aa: CSARADDGAYQPQHF

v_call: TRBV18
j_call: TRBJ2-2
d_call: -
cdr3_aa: CASSPRSGAGPNTGELFF

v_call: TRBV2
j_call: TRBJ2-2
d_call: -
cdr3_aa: CASSLRQAGELFF

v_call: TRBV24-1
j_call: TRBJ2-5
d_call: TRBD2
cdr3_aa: CATRDHAGEETQYF

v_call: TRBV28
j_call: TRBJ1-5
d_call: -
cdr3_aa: CASNEDPQPQHF

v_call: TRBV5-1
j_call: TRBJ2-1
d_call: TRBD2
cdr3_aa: CASSLTSGRAIPYNEQFF

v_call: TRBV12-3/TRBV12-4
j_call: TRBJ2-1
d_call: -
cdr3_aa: CASSLARRGGFF

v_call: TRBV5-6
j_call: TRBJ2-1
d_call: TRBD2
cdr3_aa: CASSLYGASGDCEQFF

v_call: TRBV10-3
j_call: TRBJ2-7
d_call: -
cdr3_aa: CAISEAQSDYEQYF

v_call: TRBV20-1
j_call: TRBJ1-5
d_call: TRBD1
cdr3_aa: CSALRTGHSNQPQHF

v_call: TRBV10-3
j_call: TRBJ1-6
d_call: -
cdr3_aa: CAISEGQEISPLHF

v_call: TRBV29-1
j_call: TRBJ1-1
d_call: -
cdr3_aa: CSVEDPRTTGYMNTEAFF

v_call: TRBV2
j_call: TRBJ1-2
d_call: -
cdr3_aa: CASRINYGYTF

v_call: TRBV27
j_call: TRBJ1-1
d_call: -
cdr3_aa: CASSLIGPMNTEAFF

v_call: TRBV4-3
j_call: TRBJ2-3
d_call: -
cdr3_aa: CASSLLGKADTQYF

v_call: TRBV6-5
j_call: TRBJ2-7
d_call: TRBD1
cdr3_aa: CASSFGTGNYEQYF